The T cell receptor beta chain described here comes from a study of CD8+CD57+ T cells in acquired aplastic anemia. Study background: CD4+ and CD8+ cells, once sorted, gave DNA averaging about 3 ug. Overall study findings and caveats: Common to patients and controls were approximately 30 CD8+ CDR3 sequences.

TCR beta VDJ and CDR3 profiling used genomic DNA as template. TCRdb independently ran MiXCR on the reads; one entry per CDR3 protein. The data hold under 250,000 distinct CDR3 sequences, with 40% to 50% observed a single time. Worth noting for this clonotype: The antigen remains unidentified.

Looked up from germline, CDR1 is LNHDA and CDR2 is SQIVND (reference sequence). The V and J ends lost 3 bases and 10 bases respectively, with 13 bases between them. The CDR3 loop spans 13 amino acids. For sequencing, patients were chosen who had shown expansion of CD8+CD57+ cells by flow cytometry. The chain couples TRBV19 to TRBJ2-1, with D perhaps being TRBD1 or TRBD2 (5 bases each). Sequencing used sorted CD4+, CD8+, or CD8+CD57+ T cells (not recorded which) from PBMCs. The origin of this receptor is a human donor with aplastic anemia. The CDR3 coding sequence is TGTGCCAGTAGTATCGAGGGGTTTGGAGAGCAGTTCTTC. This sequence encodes CASSIEGFGEQFF.